These T cell receptor beta chains were read from a single sample in a study of post-analysis software for immune sequencing data. A single record per CDR3 protein comes from TCRdb applying MiXCR to the PCR reads. The table includes hundreds of thousands of distinct CDR3 sequences, roughly three fifths detected once. Sample: blood. These receptors came from a girl aged 2 to 10 with multiple sclerosis. CDR3s include the opening cysteine and the closing phenylalanine or tryptophan. The D gene is left open where the match is weak. The size entry is marked missing in some rows and otherwise reads once, few, many or a size class.

length	J	V	D	size	CDR3	DNA
18	TRBJ2-2	TRBV7-3	TRBD2	-	CASSTDGTSGRAPGELFF	TGTGCCAGCAGCACGGACGGGACTAGCGGGAGGGCCCCCGGGGAGCTGTTTTTT
16	TRBJ2-3	TRBV7-9	TRBD1	-	CASSFLVNRGTDTQYF	TGTGCCAGCAGCTTTCTTGTGAACAGGGGAACAGATACGCAGTATTTT
13	TRBJ2-1	TRBV6-5	-	few	CASSTGRLGGQFF	TGTGCCAGCAGTACCGGTCGATTAGGCGGGCAGTTCTTC
16	TRBJ2-4	TRBV11-2	-	-	CASSTLGRLNSREQYF	TGTGCCAGCAGCACTCTAGGACGGCTCAATTCCAGGGAGCAGTACTTC
14	TRBJ2-1	TRBV9	TRBD2	-	CASSVASGRNEQFF	TGTGCCAGCAGCGTCGCTAGCGGGAGGAATGAGCAGTTCTTC
14	TRBJ2-3	TRBV25-1	TRBD1	many	CASRGTGGTDTQYF	TGTGCCAGCAGGGGGACAGGGGGCACAGATACGCAGTATTTT
14	TRBJ2-5	TRBV12-3/TRBV12-4	-	-	CASSLGTGPETQYF	TGTGCCAGCAGTTTAGGCACAGGGCCAGAGACCCAGTACTTC
15	TRBJ1-2	TRBV6-2/TRBV6-3	-	-	CASSYTPSTNYGYTF	TGTGCCAGCAGTTACACTCCCTCAACGAACTATGGCTACACCTTC
16	TRBJ2-7	TRBV20-1	TRBD1	-	CSARDPGQGTPYEQYF	TGCAGTGCTAGAGATCCCGGACAGGGGACCCCTTACGAGCAGTACTTC
10	TRBJ2-1	TRBV20-1	-	-	CSARRNEQFF	TGCAGTGCTAGGCGTAATGAGCAGTTCTTC
14	TRBJ2-7	TRBV20-1	-	-	CSARGQTSYYEQYF	TGCAGTGCTAGAGGGCAGACCTCATACTACGAGCAGTACTTC
15	TRBJ2-5	TRBV7-2	-	-	CASSLAGIRQETQYF	TGTGCCAGCAGCTTAGCGGGGATACGTCAAGAGACCCAGTACTTC
16	TRBJ2-5	TRBV7-2	TRBD2	few	CASSPRASGNQETQYF	TGTGCCAGCAGCCCTCGGGCTAGCGGGAACCAAGAGACCCAGTACTTC
14	TRBJ1-5	TRBV19	TRBD1	-	CASRDRGIYQPQHF	TGTGCCAGCCGGGACAGGGGGATTTATCAGCCCCAGCATTTT
17	TRBJ1-2	TRBV7-8	-	-	CASSLRFRQANNYGYTF	TGTGCCAGCAGCTTGCGATTTCGGCAGGCGAATAACTATGGCTACACCTTC
13	TRBJ2-5	TRBV28	-	-	CATSDTAQETQYF	TGTGCCACCTCGGACACAGCACAAGAGACCCAGTACTTC
15	TRBJ1-2	TRBV12-3/TRBV12-4	TRBD1	-	CASSSGQGQRSGYTF	TGTGCCAGCAGTTCCGGACAGGGTCAACGGTCTGGCTACACCTTC
14	TRBJ1-1	TRBV6-5	-	few	CASSQGFMNTEAFF	TGTGCCAGCAGCCAGGGATTTATGAACACTGAAGCTTTCTTT
13	TRBJ2-5	TRBV12-3/TRBV12-4	-	-	CATRGGPRETQYF	TGTGCCACCAGGGGGGGGCCCCGGGAGACCCAGTACTTC
14	TRBJ2-5	TRBV9	-	once	CASSIGLAKGTQYF	TGTGCCAGCAGCATTGGACTGGCGAAGGGGACCCAGTACTTC
14	TRBJ1-6	TRBV12-3/TRBV12-4	TRBD1	-	CASSQTGGNSPLHF	TGTGCCAGCAGCCAGACAGGGGGCAATTCACCCCTCCACTTT
12	TRBJ2-7	TRBV11-2	-	few	CASRGQFDEQYF	TGTGCCAGCCGGGGGCAGTTCGACGAGCAGTACTTC
17	TRBJ2-1	TRBV20-1	TRBD2	-	CSARDLWREGPYNEQFF	TGCAGTGCTAGAGATCTCTGGCGGGAGGGACCCTACAATGAGCAGTTCTTC
15	TRBJ2-5	TRBV6-5	TRBD1	-	CASSTRTGAQETQYF	TGTGCCAGCAGTACCAGGACAGGGGCGCAAGAGACCCAGTACTTC
15	TRBJ2-5	TRBV29-1	-	-	CSVVTAKDTQETQYF	TGCAGCGTTGTAACAGCCAAAGATACTCAAGAGACCCAGTACTTC
13	TRBJ2-1	TRBV5-1	-	few	CASSPSTGNEQFF	TGCGCCAGCAGCCCTTCGACTGGGAATGAGCAGTTCTTC
14	TRBJ2-7	TRBV5-1	TRBD2	few	CASSFGTSGNEQYF	TGCGCCAGCAGCTTCGGGACTAGCGGGAACGAGCAGTACTTC
14	TRBJ2-7	TRBV6-1	-	few	CASSESRGSYEQYF	TGTGCCAGCAGTGAATCGCGAGGGTCCTACGAGCAGTACTTC
14	TRBJ1-2	TRBV6-5	TRBD1	-	CASSYSGQGSGYTF	TGTGCCAGCAGTTACTCTGGACAGGGAAGTGGCTACACCTTC
15	TRBJ2-5	TRBV12-3/TRBV12-4	TRBD2	few	CASTVRGLARQTQYF	TGTGCCAGCACCGTAAGGGGACTAGCTAGGCAGACCCAGTACTTC
16	TRBJ2-3	TRBV7-9	TRBD2	few	CASSPAGDVFTDTQYF	TGTGCCAGCAGCCCCGCGGGGGATGTTTTCACAGATACGCAGTATTTT
18	TRBJ2-1	TRBV7-6	TRBD2	-	CASSLGHSGGFSYNEQFF	TGTGCCAGCAGCTTAGGCCACAGCGGGGGGTTCTCCTACAATGAGCAGTTCTTC
12	TRBJ1-5	TRBV12-3/TRBV12-4	-	few	CASSLNNQPQHF	TGTGCCAGCAGCTTGAACAATCAGCCCCAGCATTTT
13	TRBJ2-2	TRBV29-1	TRBD1	few	CSAKDRDTGELFF	TGCAGCGCCAAAGACAGGGACACCGGGGAGCTGTTTTTT
15	TRBJ1-1	TRBV2	TRBD1	-	CASRSRQGTNTEAFF	TGTGCCAGCAGGTCCAGACAGGGCACGAACACTGAAGCTTTCTTT
15	TRBJ2-1	TRBV20-1	TRBD1	-	CSARDRAGGKSEQFF	TGCAGTGCTAGAGATCGAGCAGGGGGCAAATCTGAGCAGTTCTTC
15	TRBJ2-7	TRBV7-2	-	-	CASSRLGVRSYEQYF	TGTGCCAGCAGCCGTCTCGGGGTCCGCTCCTACGAGCAGTACTTC
16	TRBJ2-5	TRBV6-2/TRBV6-3	TRBD2	few	CASSYSLAGAAETQYF	TGTGCCAGCAGTTACTCGCTAGCGGGGGCGGCAGAGACCCAGTACTTC
14	TRBJ2-7	TRBV10-3	-	-	CAIGDPGPDYEQYF	TGTGCCATCGGAGACCCGGGACCGGACTACGAGCAGTACTTC
14	TRBJ2-7	TRBV5-1	TRBD2	-	CASSPSGGNYEQYF	TGCGCCAGCAGCCCCAGCGGGGGGAACTACGAGCAGTACTTC
16	TRBJ2-2	TRBV5-1	TRBD2	-	CASSLKREINTGELFF	TGCGCCAGCAGCTTGAAGCGGGAGATAAACACCGGGGAGCTGTTTTTT
13	TRBJ2-1	TRBV5-1	-	-	CASSGNGVREQFF	TGCGCCAGCAGCGGGAACGGGGTTCGTGAGCAGTTCTTC
19	TRBJ2-3	TRBV7-3	TRBD2	-	CASSSLASGRARNTDTQYF	TGTGCCAGCAGCTCCCTCGCTAGCGGGAGGGCCCGGAACACAGATACGCAGTATTTT
14	TRBJ2-7	TRBV5-6	TRBD2	-	CASSPGLVIYEQYF	TGTGCCAGCAGTCCGGGACTAGTCATCTACGAGCAGTACTTC
15	TRBJ2-4	TRBV6-5	-	-	CASSYSANAKNIQYF	TGTGCCAGCAGTTACTCAGCCAATGCCAAAAACATTCAGTACTTC
15	TRBJ2-1	TRBV29-1	TRBD2	few	CSVPGLAGVRNEQFF	TGCAGCGTACCCGGACTAGCGGGAGTAAGGAATGAGCAGTTCTTC